The clone carrying this T cell receptor beta chain was seen a single time. These data originate in a study of blood T cell repertoires in COVID-19. The length of the CDR3 is 19 residues. Sequencing used immunoSEQ multiplex PCR; TCRdb keeps in-frame clones, though not all of them. The sample yields about 480,000 clones, 88% seen once. The chain carries TRBV21-1 and TRBJ2-1; the table's D call TRBD2 went unverified against the DNA. TRBV21-1 is shown as a pseudogene. The TCR originated in a woman aged 40 to 50 who had recovered from COVID-19. The sample taken for sequencing was PBMCs or T cells enriched from blood (not recorded which). CDR3 nucleotide sequence: TGTGCCAGCAGCAAAGCGCGCGGGAGGGCCCTCTTCACCTACAATGAGCAGTTCTTC. Protein sequence: CASSKARGRALFTYNEQFF.